A selection of T cell receptor beta chains follows, all from one sample in a study of T cell clones after liver transplantation. Clones were read by immunoSEQ multiplex PCR, and TCRdb kept only the in-frame ones, dropping some. The table lists 9,000 to 9,500 clones, around 80% of them singletons, with approximately 60% in the top ten. Specimen: CD8+ T cells from blood, collected at the 22-month timepoint. Every receptor here comes from a human patient who received a liver transplant. Some T cells may have come from the graft donor. Each CDR3 is given with its conserved first and last residue. The order of the fields is V gene, D gene, J gene, clone size, CDR3 DNA, CDR3 protein. The D gene is left open where the match is weak. Some rows have no size entry. The others give once, few or many, or a class for an expanded clone.

v_gene: TRBV7-9
d_gene: NA
j_gene: TRBJ1-1
abundance: NA
CDR3nt: TGTGCCAGCAGCTTGGGTGCAGCTGAAGCTTTCTTT
CDR3aa: CASSLGAAEAFF

v_gene: TRBV7-3
d_gene: NA
j_gene: TRBJ2-1
abundance: NA
CDR3nt: TGTGCCAGCAGCTTCGGCGGGATTGTGACGGATGAGTTGGGACCCACTGAGCAGTTCTTC
CDR3aa: CASSFGGIVTDELGPTEQFF

v_gene: TRBV11-2
d_gene: TRBD1
j_gene: TRBJ2-7
abundance: NA
CDR3nt: TGTGCCAGCAGTTCTCCGGGACAGGGGATCAGCTACGAGCAGTACTTC
CDR3aa: CASSSPGQGISYEQYF

v_gene: TRBV5-1
d_gene: NA
j_gene: TRBJ2-3
abundance: NA
CDR3nt: TGCGCCAGCAGTGTTTTGGGACCCCCCACAGATACGCAGTATTTT
CDR3aa: CASSVLGPPTDTQYF

v_gene: TRBV11-2
d_gene: TRBD1
j_gene: TRBJ1-2
abundance: NA
CDR3nt: TGTGCCAGCAGCTTAAATCCAGGGGGCCCCACCAACTATGGCTACACCTTC
CDR3aa: CASSLNPGGPTNYGYTF

v_gene: TRBV7-6
d_gene: NA
j_gene: TRBJ2-3
abundance: once
CDR3nt: TGTGCCAGCAGCTTAGCCTCCAGGGATACGCAGTATTTT
CDR3aa: CASSLASRDTQYF

v_gene: TRBV9
d_gene: TRBD1
j_gene: TRBJ1-2
abundance: NA
CDR3nt: TGTGCCAGCAGCGGGGACAGGATTTATGGCTACACCTTC
CDR3aa: CASSGDRIYGYTF

v_gene: TRBV4-1
d_gene: NA
j_gene: TRBJ2-7
abundance: NA
CDR3nt: TGCGCCAGCAGCCCCACCCTACTCTACGAGCAGTACTTC
CDR3aa: CASSPTLLYEQYF

v_gene: TRBV2
d_gene: NA
j_gene: TRBJ2-2
abundance: NA
CDR3nt: TGTGCCAGCAGTGAATTGGTCGAGACAACGAACACCGGGGAGCTGTTTTTT
CDR3aa: CASSELVETTNTGELFF

v_gene: TRBV20-1
d_gene: NA
j_gene: TRBJ2-1
abundance: NA
CDR3nt: TGCAGTGCGCACCTCGGTGAGCAGTTCTTC
CDR3aa: CSAHLGEQFF

v_gene: TRBV19
d_gene: NA
j_gene: TRBJ2-7
abundance: few
CDR3nt: TGTGCCAGTAGTCTAGCCAGGGGGGCAGGATACGAGCAGTACTTC
CDR3aa: CASSLARGAGYEQYF

v_gene: TRBV29-1
d_gene: NA
j_gene: TRBJ2-1
abundance: NA
CDR3nt: TGCAGCGTTGAGGGGCAGCCCGAGGCCTACAATGAGCAGTTCTTC
CDR3aa: CSVEGQPEAYNEQFF

v_gene: TRBV21-1
d_gene: NA
j_gene: TRBJ1-2
abundance: NA
CDR3nt: TGTGCCAGCAGCAAAGGGGACAGGGAAGCTAACTATGGCTACACCTTC
CDR3aa: CASSKGDREANYGYTF

v_gene: TRBV9
d_gene: TRBD2
j_gene: TRBJ2-1
abundance: few
CDR3nt: TGTGCCAGCAGCGTAGATACTAGCGGGGGCAATGAGCAGTTCTTC
CDR3aa: CASSVDTSGGNEQFF

v_gene: TRBV28
d_gene: NA
j_gene: TRBJ2-1
abundance: NA
CDR3nt: TGTGCCAGCAATCCCCCGGGGACGAATTACAATGAGCAGTTCTTC
CDR3aa: CASNPPGTNYNEQFF

v_gene: TRBV18
d_gene: NA
j_gene: TRBJ2-5
abundance: NA
CDR3nt: TGTGCCAGCTCACCTTCGGACAGACAAGAGACCCAGTACTTC
CDR3aa: CASSPSDRQETQYF

v_gene: TRBV2
d_gene: NA
j_gene: TRBJ1-1
abundance: NA
CDR3nt: TGTGCCAGCAGTTCTAGTGTGGGGGTGGCTGAAGCTTTCTTT
CDR3aa: CASSSSVGVAEAFF

v_gene: TRBV7-2
d_gene: TRBD2
j_gene: TRBJ2-3
abundance: NA
CDR3nt: TGTGCCAGCAGCTTAGTCAGCGGGGCTAGCACAGATACGCAGTATTTT
CDR3aa: CASSLVSGASTDTQYF

v_gene: TRBV11-2
d_gene: NA
j_gene: TRBJ2-3
abundance: NA
CDR3nt: TGTGCCAGCAGCTTAGTAGGCTCGCTGTATTTT
CDR3aa: CASSLVGSLYF

v_gene: TRBV19
d_gene: NA
j_gene: TRBJ2-7
abundance: NA
CDR3nt: TGTGCCACTTTTAGCTCCTACGAGCAGTACTTC
CDR3aa: CATFSSYEQYF

v_gene: TRBV28
d_gene: NA
j_gene: TRBJ2-1
abundance: medium-sized
CDR3nt: TGTGCCAGCAGTTTAGACAGCTTTGAGCAGTTCTTC
CDR3aa: CASSLDSFEQFF

v_gene: TRBV10-2
d_gene: NA
j_gene: TRBJ1-4
abundance: few
CDR3nt: TGCGCCAGCAGTGATATGATAGGGCTTGAGGGAAAACTGTTTTTT
CDR3aa: CASSDMIGLEGKLFF

v_gene: TRBV6-1
d_gene: TRBD1
j_gene: TRBJ1-6
abundance: NA
CDR3nt: TGTGCCAGCAGTGACCGGGACAGCAATTCACCCCTCCACTTT
CDR3aa: CASSDRDSNSPLHF

v_gene: TRBV14
d_gene: TRBD2
j_gene: TRBJ2-2
abundance: NA
CDR3nt: TGTGCCAGCAGCAAAGGACTAGCGTTCGCCGGGGAGCTGTTTTTT
CDR3aa: CASSKGLAFAGELFF

v_gene: TRBV9
d_gene: NA
j_gene: TRBJ2-1
abundance: NA
CDR3nt: TGTGCCAGCAGCGTACTTTGGGATTCTGCCTACAATGAGCAGTTCTTC
CDR3aa: CASSVLWDSAYNEQFF

v_gene: TRBV28
d_gene: TRBD1
j_gene: TRBJ2-1
abundance: NA
CDR3nt: TGTGCCAGCAGTCCCCCCGCGACAGGGGGCTCCAATGAGCAGTTCTTC
CDR3aa: CASSPPATGGSNEQFF

v_gene: TRBV30
d_gene: NA
j_gene: TRBJ1-2
abundance: few
CDR3nt: TGTGCCTGGAAGTATCAGGGGACCTATGGCTACACCTTC
CDR3aa: CAWKYQGTYGYTF

v_gene: TRBV7-9
d_gene: NA
j_gene: TRBJ2-7
abundance: once
CDR3nt: TGTGCCAGCAGCACTATGGACACCCAATACGAGCAGTACTTC
CDR3aa: CASSTMDTQYEQYF

v_gene: TRBV6-1
d_gene: NA
j_gene: TRBJ2-3
abundance: NA
CDR3nt: TGTGCCAGCAGTGCGCCAGCGGGTCGGAGCACAGATACGCAGTATTTT
CDR3aa: CASSAPAGRSTDTQYF

v_gene: TRBV28
d_gene: NA
j_gene: TRBJ1-5
abundance: NA
CDR3nt: TGTGCCAGCAGTTTGGGGGTGGGGGTTCGACAGCCCCAGCATTTT
CDR3aa: CASSLGVGVRQPQHF

v_gene: TRBV6-5
d_gene: TRBD1
j_gene: TRBJ2-1
abundance: NA
CDR3nt: TGTGCCAGCAGTTCTCCGGGACAGGGGGTCGATGAGCAGTTCTTC
CDR3aa: CASSSPGQGVDEQFF

v_gene: TRBV11-1
d_gene: TRBD1
j_gene: TRBJ2-5
abundance: NA
CDR3nt: TGTGCCAGCAGCCCGGGACAGGGGGCTCAACAAGAGACCCAGTACTTC
CDR3aa: CASSPGQGAQQETQYF

v_gene: TRBV7-8
d_gene: NA
j_gene: TRBJ1-2
abundance: few
CDR3nt: TGTGCCAGCAGCTTAGGGCATCCCGGCGGCTACACCTTC
CDR3aa: CASSLGHPGGYTF

v_gene: TRBV28
d_gene: TRBD1
j_gene: TRBJ1-2
abundance: NA
CDR3nt: TGTGCCAGCAGTTTACAGGGGGCCGCAGAATCAGAGGGCTACACCTTC
CDR3aa: CASSLQGAAESEGYTF

v_gene: TRBV2
d_gene: NA
j_gene: TRBJ2-3
abundance: NA
CDR3nt: TGTGCCAGCAGTGACAGGAACACAGATACGCAGTATTTT
CDR3aa: CASSDRNTDTQYF

v_gene: TRBV27
d_gene: NA
j_gene: TRBJ2-5
abundance: NA
CDR3nt: TGTGCCAGCAGTCCGGAGACAGGATTAAGCCAGTTGGAGACCCAGTACTTC
CDR3aa: CASSPETGLSQLETQYF

v_gene: TRBV7-2
d_gene: NA
j_gene: TRBJ2-1
abundance: NA
CDR3nt: TGTGCCAGCAGCTTTGGGTTTCATGAGCAGTTCTTC
CDR3aa: CASSFGFHEQFF

v_gene: TRBV2
d_gene: NA
j_gene: TRBJ1-5
abundance: NA
CDR3nt: TGTGCCAGCAGTGAAAGCGGCCGCAATCAGCCCCAGCATTTT
CDR3aa: CASSESGRNQPQHF

v_gene: TRBV7-2
d_gene: NA
j_gene: TRBJ2-2
abundance: NA
CDR3nt: TGTGCCAGCAGCTTAGGGATCGGGACCGGGGAGCTGTTTTTT
CDR3aa: CASSLGIGTGELFF

v_gene: TRBV27
d_gene: TRBD1
j_gene: TRBJ1-2
abundance: NA
CDR3nt: TGTGCCAGCAGTGACAGGGGCTATGGCTACACCTTC
CDR3aa: CASSDRGYGYTF

v_gene: TRBV10-3
d_gene: NA
j_gene: TRBJ2-3
abundance: NA
CDR3nt: TGTGCCATCAGTTCCAGGGTCGACGGCACAGATACGCAGTATTTT
CDR3aa: CAISSRVDGTDTQYF

v_gene: TRBV28
d_gene: TRBD1
j_gene: TRBJ2-7
abundance: NA
CDR3nt: TGTGCCAGCAGTTCCGGGACAGGGGAGGACGAGCAGTACTTC
CDR3aa: CASSSGTGEDEQYF

v_gene: TRBV6-1
d_gene: NA
j_gene: TRBJ2-3
abundance: NA
CDR3nt: TGTGCCAGCAGTGGGGGGGACGCAGATACGCAGTATTTT
CDR3aa: CASSGGDADTQYF

v_gene: TRBV7-8
d_gene: NA
j_gene: TRBJ2-3
abundance: NA
CDR3nt: TGTGCCAGCAGCCCTTATGGAGGGGAGACAGATACGCAGTATTTT
CDR3aa: CASSPYGGETDTQYF

v_gene: TRBV18
d_gene: TRBD2
j_gene: TRBJ2-7
abundance: NA
CDR3nt: TGTGCCAGCTCACCTGGCGGGGGGGCAGGCTACGAGCAGTACTTC
CDR3aa: CASSPGGGAGYEQYF

v_gene: TRBV7-9
d_gene: TRBD2
j_gene: TRBJ2-7
abundance: NA
CDR3nt: TGTGCCAGCAGCTACCCAAGCGGGGGGGGCGGTTCCCACGAGCAGTACTTC
CDR3aa: CASSYPSGGGGSHEQYF

v_gene: TRBV5-6
d_gene: NA
j_gene: TRBJ1-1
abundance: NA
CDR3nt: TGTGCCAGCAGCTTGGTGGGGTGGGAAGCTTTCTTT
CDR3aa: CASSLVGWEAFF

v_gene: TRBV4-2
d_gene: TRBD2
j_gene: TRBJ2-5
abundance: once
CDR3nt: TGTGCCAGCAGCCAGACTGGCGGGGGGTCCCAAGAGACCCAGTACTTC
CDR3aa: CASSQTGGGSQETQYF

v_gene: TRBV27
d_gene: NA
j_gene: TRBJ2-7
abundance: NA
CDR3nt: TGTGCCAGCAAACCTCAGAGCTTTGCCTACGAGCAGTACTTC
CDR3aa: CASKPQSFAYEQYF

v_gene: TRBV7-2
d_gene: TRBD1
j_gene: TRBJ2-7
abundance: NA
CDR3nt: TGTGCCAGCAGCCCCCGCCCAGGGACAGCAACCTACGAGCAGTACTTC
CDR3aa: CASSPRPGTATYEQYF

v_gene: TRBV27
d_gene: NA
j_gene: TRBJ2-1
abundance: NA
CDR3nt: TGTGCCAGCAGTTTGATCGGCCACAATGAGCAGTTCTTC
CDR3aa: CASSLIGHNEQFF

v_gene: TRBV4-1
d_gene: NA
j_gene: TRBJ2-7
abundance: NA
CDR3nt: TGCGCCAGCAGCCAAGTCGGCGAGACCTACGAGCAGTACTTC
CDR3aa: CASSQVGETYEQYF

v_gene: TRBV11-3
d_gene: NA
j_gene: TRBJ2-3
abundance: NA
CDR3nt: TGTGCCACCAAGGGTAGCACAGATACGCAGTATTTT
CDR3aa: CATKGSTDTQYF

v_gene: TRBV4-2
d_gene: NA
j_gene: TRBJ2-7
abundance: few
CDR3nt: TGTGCCAGCAGCCAAGAGCGCATCTTCTACGAGCAGTACTTC
CDR3aa: CASSQERIFYEQYF

v_gene: TRBV9
d_gene: TRBD2
j_gene: TRBJ2-3
abundance: few
CDR3nt: TGTGCCAGCAGCGCGGAGGGAGGTTGGGGGGGAACAGATACGCAGTATTTT
CDR3aa: CASSAEGGWGGTDTQYF